The 19 T cell receptor beta chains in this list originate from one sample, sequenced in a study of T cells in women clearing cervical HPV infection. TCRdb's table, derived via immunoSEQ multiplex PCR, lists solely in-frame clones and lacks some. This repertoire includes 22,000 or so clones. The material sequenced was blood buffy coat. These receptors all stem from a woman between 18 and 70 years old with a cervical HPV16 infection that either progressed to CIN3+ or cleared (not recorded which).

Notes on this clone: The read finishes 3 residues shy of the CDR3 end, and the germline J gene is used to complete it. The chain is built from TRBV20-1 and TRBJ1-1; D might be TRBD1 (6 bases). V lost 3 bases and J 7 bases, leaving 18 bases between the germline ends. The CDR3 has 14 amino acids. The germline V gene encodes CDR1 DFQATT and CDR2 SNEGSKA (reference sequence). The covered CDR3 bases are TGCAGTGCTAGCCTTTTTCCAGGGGATAGTGAA. This codes for CSASLFPGDSE. The entire CDR3 protein reads CSASLFPGDSEAFF.

With respect to this clone: Read sequence stops 3 residues before the CDR3 end, and the germline J gene provides the missing end. This specimen includes other DNA sequences encoding the same CDR3. The rearrangement links TRBV6-4 to TRBJ2-1, with 7 bases identical to TRBD1. The CDR3 contains 15 residues. The trim removed 4 bases at V and 2 bases at J, leaving 5 bases unmatched. Germline V gene data show CDR1 as MRHNA and CDR2 as SNTAGT. The CDR3 here is CASSGQGGTYNEQFF. The CDR3 bases that were read are TGTGCCAGCAGTGGACAGGGTGGAACCTACAATGAG.

By frequency, this clone registers hyperexpanded. The junction departs from the called germline gene at one end, perhaps through a read error. The sequence runs out 3 residues before the end of the CDR3; the remainder is reconstructed from the germline J gene. This chain uses TRBV4-2 with TRBJ1-1, with TRBD1 matching over 8 bases. Per the germline V gene, CDR1 is LGHNA and CDR2 is YNFKEQ. The CDR3 runs 14 residues. The part of the CDR3 DNA that was read is TGCGCCAGCAGCCACCGACAGGGGTGGACTGAA. This translates into CASSHRQGWTE. The entire CDR3 is CASSHRQGWTEAFF.

Remarks on this clone: The observed sequence ends 3 residues before the CDR3 terminus, with the missing tail filled in from the germline J gene. The chain carries TRBV20-1 and TRBJ2-5, with TRBD1 matching 7 bases. CDR1 and CDR2 (germline): DFQATT, SNEGSKA (reference sequence). The ends lost 2 bases at V and 2 bases at J; junction bases unmatched: 5. The CDR3 extends over 14 amino acids. The CDR3 protein is CSARNWDRQETQYF. The CDR3 bases that were read are TGCAGTGCTAGAAACTGGGACAGACAAGAGACC.

The CDR3 loop reads CASSEIVSGSTDTQYF. CDR3 bases read: TGTGCCAGCAGTGAAATTGTGTCGGGTAGCACAGATACG. V gene TRBV6-1 combines with J gene TRBJ2-3; no firm D call. The read ends 3 residues before the CDR3 terminus; that terminus is restored from the germline J gene. Germline V lookup: CDR1 MNHNS, CDR2 SASEGT. The CDR3 totals 16 residues. The ends were cut back, 2 bases at V and 0 bases at J, with 12 bases in the middle.

On this clone itself: The CDR3 is cut off 3 residues early in the read; its end comes from the germline J gene. The chain carries TRBV20-1 and TRBJ2-1; TRBD2 matches at 9 bases. The CDR3 has 17 amino acids. The germline gives CDR1 DFQATT, CDR2 SNEGSKA (reference sequence). Germline trimming cut 1 base from V and 3 bases from J; bases unmatched to any gene: 10. The CDR3: CSARGPSRLADYNEQFF. The DNA read from the CDR3 is TGCAGTGCTAGAGGTCCTTCAAGACTAGCGGACTACAATGAG.

Remarks on this clone: Read data end 3 residues before the CDR3 end; the end is taken from the germline J gene. The chain has TRBV6-4 and TRBJ1-2; no clear D gene. Germline V lookup: CDR1 MRHNA, CDR2 SNTAGT. CDR3 length: 11 residues. The part of the CDR3 DNA that was read is TGTGCCAGCAGTGACGGTGGGCTC. Translated: CASSDGGL. The whole CDR3 region reads CASSDGGLYTF.

Worth noting for this clone: The read terminates 3 residues ahead of where the CDR3 ends, so the germline J gene completes it. The rearrangement joins TRBV7-6 to TRBJ2-3; 9 nucleotides line up with TRBD2. The CDR3 extends over 17 amino acids. J lost 1 base, V lost 3 bases, and 8 bases had no gene match. The V gene's germline CDR1 is SGHVS and CDR2 FNYEAQ. The CDR3 reads CASSFPLAGIGTDTQYF. CDR3 DNA (partial): TGTGCCAGCAGCTTCCCTCTAGCGGGAATCGGCACAGATACG. Variable domain in full (rest from reference TRBV7-6 and TRBJ2-3): GAGVSQSPRYKVTKRGQDVALRCDPISGHVSLYWYRQALGQGPEFLTYFNYEAQQDKSGLPNDRFSAERPEGSISTLTIQRTEQRDSAMYRCASSFPLAGIGTDTQYFGPGTRLTVL.

With respect to this clone: Read data end 3 residues before the CDR3 end; the end is taken from the germline J gene. The V gene is TRBV18, the J gene TRBJ1-4; TRBD1 might be the D (6 bases). This CDR3 comprises 12 residues. The germline V gene encodes CDR1 KGHSH and CDR2 LQKENI. V lost 6 bases to trimming and J lost 8 bases, with 10 bases between them. Incomplete CDR3 DNA: TGTGCCAGCTCTACAGGGTTGGAAAAA. Translation: CASSTGLEK. The full CDR3 is CASSTGLEKLFF.

About this clone itself: The read gets to within 3 residues of the CDR3 end, and the germline J gene fills in the rest. The chain links TRBV20-1 to TRBJ2-7; 16 bases agree with TRBD2. J was trimmed by 3 bases and V by 4 bases; bases with no gene match: 12. This CDR3 is 18 amino acids long. Germline assignment: CDR1 DFQATT and CDR2 SNEGSKA (reference sequence). The CDR3 region is CSAKRGTSGGAGFYEQYF. The CDR3 bases that were read are TGCAGTGCTAAACGCGGGACTAGCGGGGGGGCGGGGTTCTACGAG.

This clone counts as medium-sized by frequency. The missing CDR3 end, 3 residues past where the read stops, is filled in from the germline J gene. Other DNA sequences in this sample translate to the same CDR3. This rearrangement joins TRBV6-1 to TRBJ2-7, with TRBD2 matching 8 bases. The CDR3 sequence is 16 residues long. From germline, CDR1 is MNHNS and CDR2 SASEGT. With 0 bases clipped from V and 4 bases from J, the junction kept 8 bases outside the gene matches. The CDR3: CASSEARASGLYEQYF. Incomplete CDR3 DNA: TGTGCCAGCAGTGAAGCTAGGGCTAGCGGGCTTTACGAG.

As to this clone: The CDR3 goes on 3 residues after the read ends, and that part is filled in from the germline J gene. This chain uses TRBV28 with TRBJ2-1, with a tentative D call TRBD1 (5 bases). The CDR3 consists of 15 residues. Germline lookup yields CDR1 MDHEN and CDR2 SYDVKM. Trimming left V 8 bases short and J 3 bases short, with 17 bases between. Partial CDR3 DNA: TGTGCCAGCGAGACACGCCGACAGTACTACAATGAG. Translated, it gives CASETRRQYYNE. The entire CDR3 is CASETRRQYYNEQFF.

Comments on this clone: The DNA ends 3 residues before the CDR3 does, and the rest of the CDR3 is filled in from the germline J gene. J is TRBJ1-1 and V is TRBV19, with 9 bases lining up with TRBD1. The V gene's germline CDR1 is LNHDA and CDR2 SQIVND (reference sequence). V lost 5 bases to trimming and J lost 2 bases; unmatched junction nucleotides: 3. The CDR3 sequence is 14 residues long. The covered CDR3 bases are TGTGCCAGTAGTCAGACAGGGGGAAACACTGAA. Protein sequence: CASSQTGGNTE. The full CDR3 protein is CASSQTGGNTEAFF.

Turning to this clone: The CDR3 end lies 3 residues beyond the end of the read and is filled in from the germline J gene. The V call is TRBV5-6, the J call TRBJ1-1; TRBD1 matches 9 bases. V lost 5 bases and J lost 5; bases outside the gene matches: 4. The germline V gene has CDR1 SGHDT and CDR2 YYEEEE. The CDR3 is 13 residues long. The CDR3 loop reads CASSRDRETEAFF. The DNA read from the CDR3 is TGTGCCAGCAGTCGGGACAGGGAAACTGAA.

As regards this clone: The CDR3 goes on 3 residues after the read ends, and that part is filled in from the germline J gene. The chain recombines TRBV7-6 with TRBJ2-1; a possible D gene is TRBD1 (5 bases). CDR3 length: 17 residues. Germline V gene lookup returns CDR1 SGHVS and CDR2 FNYEAQ. V lost 0 bases, J lost 0 bases, and 12 bases lay in between. The CDR3 bases that were read are TGTGCCAGCAGCTTAGCGGCAGGGTGGCGCTCCTACAATGAG. Protein sequence: CASSLAAGWRSYNE. The full CDR3 protein is CASSLAAGWRSYNEQFF.

Worth noting for this clone: The read is 3 residues too short to cover the CDR3 end, so that end is filled in from the germline J gene. The chain uses TRBV20-1 and TRBJ1-2, with 10 bases matching TRBD1. Germline CDR1 is DFQATT and CDR2 is SNEGSKA (reference sequence). This CDR3 is 13 amino acids long. The CDR3 region is CSASRQGAGGYTF. Incomplete CDR3 DNA: TGCAGTGCTAGCCGACAGGGGGCGGGCGGC.

Note on this clone: The CDR3 end falls 3 residues outside the read, so it is completed with the germline J gene. The chain links TRBV11-3 to TRBJ1-1; a weak D match, TRBD1 (6 bases). Germline V gene lookup returns CDR1 SGHNT and CDR2 YENEEA. The length of the CDR3 is 14 residues. Trimming shortened V by 5 bases and J by 4 bases, and 14 bases separated the two germline ends. The covered CDR3 bases are TGTGCCAGCAGCCCAAGACAGACAGGCACTGAA. This encodes CASSPRQTGTE. The entire CDR3 reads CASSPRQTGTEAFF. Full variable domain (rest looked up from reference TRBV11-3 and TRBJ1-1): EAGVVQSPRYKIIEKKQPVAFWCNPISGHNTLYWYLQNLGQGPELLIRYENEEAVDDSQLPKDRFSAERLKGVDSTLKIQPAELGDSAVYLCASSPRQTGTEAFFGQGTRLTVV.

Points on this clone: The CDR3 end lies 3 residues beyond the end of the read and is filled in from the germline J gene. V gene TRBV5-1 combines with J gene TRBJ1-4; perhaps TRBD1 as D (5 bases). Per germline, CDR1 SGHRS and CDR2 YFSETQ. CDR3 length equals 12 residues. The germline V and J ends were trimmed by 8 bases and 7 bases, with 12 bases remaining between them. The CDR3: CASRGESEKLFF. CDR3 bases read: TGCGCCAGTAGGGGAGAAAGTGAAAAA.

In the case of this clone: The read comes to an end 3 residues before the CDR3 does, leaving the germline J gene to fill in the end. The J gene is TRBJ2-5, the V gene TRBV5-8, with D maybe TRBD2 (6 bases). This CDR3 is 13 amino acids long. CDR1 and CDR2 (germline): SGHTS, YDEGEE. V lost 7 bases and J 4 bases, leaving 14 bases between the germline ends. CDR3 bases read: TGTGCCAGCCCCTCTCGGGGGTTAGAGACC. It codes for CASPSRGLET. The whole CDR3 sequence is CASPSRGLETQYF.